Presented here are 5 T cell receptor beta chains from one specimen sequenced in a study of T-cell reconstitution after alpha-beta-depleted transplantation in children (dated by TCRdb to the mid-2010s). Library prep was done by PCR. Sequenced on an Illumina HiSeq 2500. Molecular barcoding was employed in the preparation of TCR libraries, with unique molecular identifiers being used to normalize TCRbeta repertoire quantification. Starting from the raw public reads, TCRdb applied fastp trimming at Q25, assembled clones with MiXCR and retained in-frame beta chains. Identical CDR3 protein sequences are pooled into one entry, listed with their most common genes and DNA. Within this sample are 540,000 or so distinct CDR3 sequences, with under 25% of them counted one time only. The ten most abundant clones make up 12% to 15% of the sample. Explained via the paper, the treatment or condition label denotes: allogeneic hematopoietic cell transplantation with graft depleted of TCRalphabeta T cells and CD19 B cells.

Sequenced material: PBMCs, mostly from graft donor cells, taken 360 days after TCRalphabeta/CD19-depleted stem cell transplant. Receptor source: a boy in the first two years of life who had a stem cell transplant for acute myeloid leukemia, so the T cells may come from the graft donor.

The chain employs TRBV20-1 and TRBJ1-2; D possibly corresponds to TRBD1 (5 bases). The CDR3 contains 12 residues. V shed 7 bases and J shed 4 bases, with 13 bases lying between them. CDR1 DFQATT and CDR2 SNEGSKA come from the germline V gene (reference sequence). This CDR3 is CSVDRFGYGYTF. The CDR3 DNA reads as TGCAGTGTCGACAGATTCGGCTATGGCTACACCTTC.

The J gene is TRBJ2-1, the V gene TRBV28, with unresolved D. The CDR3 consists of 11 residues. Looked up from germline, CDR1 is MDHEN and CDR2 is SYDVKM. Trimming removed 6 bases at V and 14 bases at J, with 14 bases between. CDR3 sequence reads: CASSWQMSKFF. The CDR3 DNA sequence: TGTGCCAGCAGCTGGCAAATGAGCAAGTTCTTC.

This clonotype has a handful of counts. The chain carries TRBV6-1 and TRBJ2-1, with D perhaps matching TRBD2 (6 bases). The CDR3 runs to 14 residues. V was cut by 6 bases and J by 3 bases, with 12 bases left in between. CDR1 and CDR2 (germline): MNHNS, SASEGT. This CDR3 reads CASRPRTNYNEQFF. The CDR3 DNA reads TGTGCCAGCAGGCCCCGGACTAACTACAATGAGCAGTTCTTC.

The J gene is TRBJ2-1, the V gene TRBV12-3 or TRBV12-4; D unresolved. The CDR3 covers 12 residues. V gave up 1 base and J gave up 9 bases, with 7 bases separating them. CDR3 nucleotides: TGTGCCAGCAGTTTAGGTATCGGTGAGCAGTTCTTC. It is translated as CASSLGIGEQFF.

This clonotype was seen more than once but under ten times. The gene calls are TRBV6-1 and TRBJ2-2; D perhaps matches TRBD2 (5 bases). Trimming pared 5 bases from V and 3 bases from J, leaving 13 bases between. Germline values: CDR1 MNHNS, CDR2 SASEGT. The CDR3 is made up of 15 amino acids. The CDR3 reads CASSPGNLDTGELFF. The CDR3 DNA sequence: TGTGCCAGCAGTCCCGGGAACTTAGACACCGGGGAGCTGTTTTTT.